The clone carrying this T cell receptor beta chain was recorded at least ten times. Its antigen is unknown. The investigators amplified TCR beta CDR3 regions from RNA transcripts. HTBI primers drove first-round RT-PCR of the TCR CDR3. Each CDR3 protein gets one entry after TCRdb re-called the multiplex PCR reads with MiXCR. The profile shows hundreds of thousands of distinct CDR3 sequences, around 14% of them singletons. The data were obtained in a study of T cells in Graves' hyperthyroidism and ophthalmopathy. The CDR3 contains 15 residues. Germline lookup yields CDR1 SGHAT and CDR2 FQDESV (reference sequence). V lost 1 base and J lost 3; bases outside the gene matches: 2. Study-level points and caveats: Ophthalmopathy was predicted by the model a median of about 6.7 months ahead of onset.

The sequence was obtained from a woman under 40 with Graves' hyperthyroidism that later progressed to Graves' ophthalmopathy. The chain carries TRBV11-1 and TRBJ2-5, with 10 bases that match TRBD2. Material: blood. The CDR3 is CASSLVAGGEETQYF. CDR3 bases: TGTGCCAGCAGCTTAGTAGCGGGAGGCGAAGAGACCCAGTACTTC.